These 19 T cell receptor beta chains were all obtained from the same sample, sequenced in a study of cytomegalovirus exposure and HLA in healthy donors. PCR involved 60 Vbeta and 13 Jbeta primers. The table came from immunoSEQ multiplex PCR; TCRdb's copy has only in-frame clones and leaves some out. The profile covers roughly 230,000 clones, with around nine tenths appearing a single time and about 1.7% taken by the ten largest. The sequenced sample was PBMCs. The receptors come from a girl aged 2-10 years in good health and CMV-seronegative.

The chain uses TRBV5-1 and TRBJ2-5; 9 positions agree with TRBD1. V shed 7 bases, J shed 5 bases, and the junction held 6 bases outside the gene matches. Per germline, CDR1 SGHRS and CDR2 YFSETQ. The CDR3 sequence is 13 residues long. CDR3: CASGTGPSETQYF. The CDR3 coding sequence is TGCGCCAGCGGGACAGGGCCCTCGGAGACCCAGTACTTC.

The chain links TRBV2 to TRBJ1-2; 9 bases are a match to TRBD1. The germline V gene encodes CDR1 SNHLY and CDR2 FYNNEI. There are 19 residues in the CDR3. V dropped 2 bases and J dropped 4; count of bases not matched to a gene: 17. The CDR3 region has the DNA TGTGCCAGCAGTGAAAGAGGGGGGGGACAGGGCTGGTACGGCTATGGCTACACCTTC. The encoded protein is CASSERGGGQGWYGYGYTF. The full variable domain, completed using reference TRBV2 and TRBJ1-2, is EPEVTQTPSHQVTQMGQEVILRCVPISNHLYFYWYRQILGQKVEFLVSFYNNEISEKSEIFDDQFSVERPDGSNFTLKIRSTKLEDSAMYFCASSERGGGQGWYGYGYTFGSGTRLTVV.

This chain joins TRBV2 and TRBJ1-1; TRBD1 agrees at 7 bases. After removal of 6 bases from V and 1 base from J, the junction contained 8 bases not matched to a gene. This CDR3 is 15 amino acids long. The germline V gene has CDR1 SNHLY and CDR2 FYNNEI. Here the CDR3 DNA reads TGTGCCAGCAGAAAAAGACAGGGACCGAACACTGAAGCTTTCTTT. Translated: CASRKRQGPNTEAFF.

The genes are TRBV10-3 and TRBJ2-7, with TRBD2 matching 9 bases. Unmatched junction bases numbered 12, after V lost 3 bases and J lost 3 bases. From germline, CDR1 is ENHRY and CDR2 SYGVKD. This CDR3 has 17 amino acids. CDR3: CAISERKGGTSIYEQYF. CDR3 sequence (DNA): TGTGCCATCAGTGAACGAAAGGGCGGGACTAGCATCTACGAGCAGTACTTC.

The J gene is TRBJ2-7, the V gene TRBV4-1, with D maybe TRBD1 (5 bases). CDR3 size: 16 residues. Germline V gene sequence: CDR1 MGHRA, CDR2 YSYEKL. The V and J ends lost 0 bases and 2 bases respectively, with 14 bases between them. CDR3 DNA: TGCGCCAGCAGCCAAGAAACTGAGACAGCCACCTACGAGCAGTACTTC. Protein product: CASSQETETATYEQYF.

The chain couples TRBV7-8 to TRBJ2-1, with 8 bases matching TRBD2. V lost 5 bases, J lost 3 bases, and 6 bases stayed unmatched. This CDR3 has 15 amino acids. Germline CDR1 and CDR2: SGHVS and FQNEAQ. This CDR3 reads CASSPGLASYNEQFF. The CDR3, as DNA: TGTGCCAGCAGCCCCGGACTAGCCAGCTACAATGAGCAGTTCTTC.

The chain joins TRBV7-9 to TRBJ2-1; TRBD1 might be the D (6 bases). Germline V gene lookup returns CDR1 SEHNR and CDR2 FQNEAQ (reference sequence). This CDR3 is 17 amino acids long. The ends were cut back, 1 base at V and 0 bases at J, with 13 bases in the middle. CDR3 loop: CASSLGQGPDSYNEQFF. The CDR3 DNA reads TGTGCCAGCAGCTTAGGGCAGGGGCCCGACTCCTACAATGAGCAGTTCTTC.

This clone was counted between two and nine times. Here the CDR3 DNA reads TGTGCCAGCAGTGAAGGGACACCGACCTACGAGCAGTACTTC. This encodes CASSEGTPTYEQYF. The chain recombines TRBV2 with TRBJ2-7, with a possible D match to TRBD1 (5 bases). This CDR3 is 14 amino acids long. Germline CDR1 reads SNHLY; CDR2 reads FYNNEI. V lost 1 base, J lost 2 bases, and 9 bases lay in between.

The V and J genes are TRBV10-3 and TRBJ1-3, with D tentatively TRBD1 (6 bases). V was pared by 7 bases and J by 4 bases, with 20 bases between. The CDR3 loop spans 16 amino acids. Per germline, CDR1 ENHRY and CDR2 SYGVKD. The CDR3 reads CAINPGGGLRGNTIYF. The CDR3 DNA sequence: TGTGCCATCAACCCTGGGGGGGGCTTGAGAGGAAACACCATATATTTT.

The sample holds one count of this clone. The chain couples TRBV7-2 to TRBJ2-2, with D possibly TRBD2 on 5 matching bases. Between the trimmed V and J ends, which lost 6 bases and 8 bases, there was a span of 19 bases. The CDR3 extends over 15 amino acids. From germline, CDR1 is SGHTA and CDR2 FQGNSA. CDR3: CASSPGRGWGGELFF. CDR3 DNA: TGTGCCAGCAGTCCGGGAAGAGGGTGGGGTGGGGAGCTGTTTTTT.

In this sample, this clone turned up once. CDR3 bases: TGTGCCAGCAGCTTACCTCTCGGCGGGGAGCTGTTTTTT. Translating it yields CASSLPLGGELFF. The chain is built from TRBV7-3 and TRBJ2-2, with unresolved D. The V end was cut by 2 bases, the J end by 7 bases, with 8 bases between. The CDR3 is 13 residues long. Germline CDR1 reads SGHTA; CDR2 reads FQGTGA.

V usage is TRBV11-1 and J usage is TRBJ2-7; 9 nucleotides align to TRBD2. Germline V gene sequence: CDR1 SGHAT, CDR2 FQDESV (reference sequence). The V segment lost 5 bases and the J segment 6 bases; nucleotides outside the gene matches: 5. This CDR3 comprises 13 residues. In DNA, the CDR3 is TGTGCCAGCAGCCGAAATAGCGGGAGCGAGCAGTACTTC. It codes for CASSRNSGSEQYF.

This chain links TRBV30 with TRBJ2-5, with TRBD1 matching over 10 bases. Germline values: CDR1 GTSNPN, CDR2 SVGIG (reference sequence). The CDR3 has 13 amino acids. The junction had 9 bases not matched to a gene; V was cut back by 5 bases and J by 9 bases. The CDR3 nucleotides read TGTGCCTGGGATCCCGGGACAGGGGTCCCCCAGTACTTC. Translated, it gives CAWDPGTGVPQYF. The whole variable domain, remainder taken from reference TRBV30 and TRBJ2-5, is SQTIHQWPATLVQPVGSPLSLECTVEGTSNPNLYWYRQAAGRGLQLLFYSVGIGQISSEVPQNLSASRPQDRQFILSSKKLLLSDSGFYLCAWDPGTGVPQYFGPGTRLLVL.

This clone has only one observation. The chain combines TRBV7-2 with TRBJ2-3; the D gene is possibly TRBD2 (5 bases). Trimming pared 5 bases from V and 5 bases from J, leaving 23 bases between. The CDR3 totals 17 residues. The germline CDR1 and CDR2 sequences are SGHTA and FQGNSA. The CDR3 spells CASSHPLAFGLVDTQYF. The CDR3 DNA reads TGTGCCAGCAGCCACCCCCTAGCTTTCGGGCTCGTAGATACGCAGTATTTT.

The J gene is TRBJ2-7, the V gene TRBV2; D perhaps matches TRBD2 (5 bases). Trimming took off 3 bases at V and 5 bases at J, with 17 bases between the two ends. This CDR3 is built from 15 residues. Germline loops: CDR1 SNHLY, CDR2 FYNNEI. CDR3 nucleotide sequence: TGTGCCAGCAGTGATCTGGGGAACGAGGGCAACGAGCAGTACTTC. Translating gives CASSDLGNEGNEQYF.

The chain carries TRBV19 and TRBJ2-7, with a tentative D call TRBD2 (5 bases). The CDR3 has 15 residues. Germline CDR1 and CDR2: LNHDA and SQIVND (reference sequence). Between the trimmed V and J ends, which lost 5 bases and 3 bases, there was a span of 17 bases. The CDR3 loop is CASSPRRGLGYEQYF. CDR3 nucleotides: TGTGCCAGTAGTCCCCGCCGGGGATTGGGCTACGAGCAGTACTTC.

This sequence joins TRBV6-5 and TRBJ1-1; the D is unclear. Looked up from germline, CDR1 is MNHEY and CDR2 is SVGAGI. The CDR3 runs to 13 residues. Deletions cut 2 bases from V and 6 bases from J, with 10 bases between. CDR3 nucleotide sequence: TGTGCCAGCAGTTACCTGGCCCACCCTGAAGCTTTCTTT. Its protein is CASSYLAHPEAFF.

This chain connects TRBV6-1 to TRBJ2-3; D gene uncertain. The CDR3 totals 15 residues. With 9 bases removed from V and 0 bases from J, the gap between germline ends came to 16 bases. The germline gives CDR1 MNHNS, CDR2 SASEGT. CDR3 nucleotides: TGTGCCAGTGGATGGGCTACCTCTAGCACAGATACGCAGTATTTT. Its translation is CASGWATSSTDTQYF.

The gene calls are TRBV5-1 and TRBJ2-2; D not resolved. The CDR3 sequence is 13 residues long. The germline V gene has CDR1 SGHRS and CDR2 YFSETQ. The V end lost 4 bases, the J end lost 4 bases, and 8 bases lay between the germline ends. The CDR3 reads CASSPPSTGELFF. Here the CDR3 DNA reads TGCGCCAGCAGCCCCCCTAGCACCGGGGAGCTGTTTTTT.